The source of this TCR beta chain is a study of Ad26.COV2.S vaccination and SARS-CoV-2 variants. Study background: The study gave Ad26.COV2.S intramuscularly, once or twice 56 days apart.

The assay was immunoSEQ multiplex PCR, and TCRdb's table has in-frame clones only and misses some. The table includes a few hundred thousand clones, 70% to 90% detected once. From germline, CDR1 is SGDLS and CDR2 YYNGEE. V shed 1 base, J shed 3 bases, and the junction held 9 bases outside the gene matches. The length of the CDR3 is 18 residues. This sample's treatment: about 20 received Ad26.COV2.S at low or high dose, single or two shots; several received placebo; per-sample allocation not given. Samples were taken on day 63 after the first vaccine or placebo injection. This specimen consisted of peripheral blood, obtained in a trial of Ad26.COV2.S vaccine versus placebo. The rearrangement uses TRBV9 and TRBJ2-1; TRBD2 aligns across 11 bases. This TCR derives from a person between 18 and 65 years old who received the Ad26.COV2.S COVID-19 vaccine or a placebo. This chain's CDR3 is CASSVTYFSGGDYNEQFF. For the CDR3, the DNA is TGTGCCAGCAGCGTAACCTATTTTAGCGGGGGGGACTACAATGAGCAGTTCTTC.